This T cell receptor (beta chain) originates from a study of human T cells and chemical hapten exposure. General study findings and limits: Patch test scores rose with PT1 expanded TCR counts, a positive correlation. Clustering by CDR3 similarity yielded significantly more large clusters from expanded TCRs than controls.

Concerning this clonotype itself: Its antigen is not identified.

This sample's time point: patch test 3, about 24 weeks after DPC sensitization. Treatment noted: therapeutic diphenylcyclopropenone sensitization with weekly scalp DPC. Non-pregnant alopecia patients aged 18 to 70, suitable for DPC therapy. The authors' processing: Ranging from about 23,224 to 750,000, TCR counts per sample had a median value of approximately 97,000. Each CDR3 protein is one row after TCRdb ran MiXCR on the RACE reads. TCRdb, not the original authors, processed these V and J calls. Here the sample spans about 190,000 distinct CDR3 sequences, around a quarter being singletons. Sequences were derived from whole blood, sampled in connection with sensitization to the hapten diphenylcyclopropenone (DPC). The source is a woman aged 40 to 50 with alopecia areata. Some clones in this sample may be carry-over from other donors' samples.

CDR3 protein: CASSTAQGVGTDTQYF. In DNA, the CDR3 is TGTGCCAGCAGCACCGCGCAGGGGGTGGGCACAGATACGCAGTATTTT. This chain links TRBV7-6 with TRBJ2-3; 7 nucleotides match TRBD1. Germline loops: CDR1 SGHVS, CDR2 FNYEAQ. CDR3 size: 16 residues. V lost 5 bases, J lost 1 base, and 9 bases stayed unmatched.